One sample yielded the 18 T cell receptor beta chains listed below, sequenced in a study of T cell changes during pregnancy in multiple sclerosis. Repertoires were generated with immunoSEQ multiplex PCR, while TCRdb's copy carries only in-frame clones and drops some. This repertoire shows roughly 90,000 clones, 75% to 95% found once; its top ten account for around 2%. The sample in question was peripheral blood, obtained in the first trimester of pregnancy. Receptor source: a female donor in good health, enrolled as a control in a pregnancy study.

V gene TRBV28 combines with J gene TRBJ1-2; no definite D call. CDR1 and CDR2 from the germline V gene are MDHEN and SYDVKM. The CDR3 is 14 residues long. V lost 5 bases and J 9 bases, leaving 19 bases between the germline ends. The CDR3 sequence is CASSPRGSGTSYTF. In DNA form, the CDR3 reads TGTGCCAGCAGTCCCCGGGGATCGGGCACGAGCTACACCTTC.

The chain uses TRBV7-2 and TRBJ2-7; D not certain. Deletions cut 5 bases from V and 3 bases from J, with 8 bases between. The CDR3 spans 12 residues. CDR1 is SGHTA, CDR2 FQGNSA, per germline. The CDR3 here is CASSHMLYEQYF. In DNA, the CDR3 is TGTGCCAGCAGCCACATGCTCTACGAGCAGTACTTC.

This clone was counted a few times. This sequence joins TRBV4-1 and TRBJ1-2; the D gene is possibly TRBD1 (6 bases). V lost 1 base and J 0 bases, leaving 12 bases between the germline ends. Germline V lookup: CDR1 MGHRA, CDR2 YSYEKL. The CDR3 spans 16 residues. The CDR3 loop reads CASSQGSWTANYGYTF. CDR3 nucleotide sequence: TGCGCCAGCAGCCAAGGGTCCTGGACAGCTAACTATGGCTACACCTTC.

The J gene is TRBJ2-5, the V gene TRBV29-1, with 12 bases identical to TRBD2. J lost 12 bases, V lost 7 bases, and 15 bases had no gene match. The CDR3 contains 14 residues. Germline V gene lookup returns CDR1 SQVTM and CDR2 ANQGSEA. The CDR3 loop reads CSGGAGLAGLGEYF. CDR3 DNA sequence: TGCAGCGGCGGGGCAGGACTAGCGGGGTTGGGGGAGTACTTC.

The CDR3: CASSSGDHRRYEQYF. Here the CDR3 DNA reads TGTGCCAGCAGCTCAGGGGACCATCGTAGGTACGAGCAGTACTTC. The V call is TRBV7-9, the J call TRBJ2-7, with D tentatively TRBD1 (6 bases). Germline CDR1 SEHNR, CDR2 FQNEAQ (reference sequence). This CDR3 is built from 15 residues. V was trimmed by 4 bases and J by 4 bases, leaving 17 bases between them. Complete variable domain (other parts from reference TRBV7-9 and TRBJ2-7): DTGVSQNPRHKITKRGQNVTFRCDPISEHNRLYWYRQTLGQGPEFLTYFQNEAQLEKSRLLSDRFSAERPKGSFSTLEIQRTEQGDSAMYLCASSSGDHRRYEQYFGPGTRLTVT.

This clone appeared once. The genes are TRBV29-1 and TRBJ1-1; 12 bases are a match to TRBD1. V was pared by 6 bases and J by 3 bases, with 8 bases of the junction left unmatched. The V gene's germline CDR1 is SQVTM and CDR2 ANQGSEA. CDR3 length: 15 residues. The CDR3 region is CSVEKGQGADTEAFF. The CDR3 DNA sequence: TGCAGCGTAGAGAAGGGACAGGGGGCCGACACTGAAGCTTTCTTT.

The rearrangement links TRBV30 to TRBJ1-5; TRBD1 is a possible D gene (6 bases). Deletions cut 2 bases from V and 3 bases from J, with 14 bases between. The CDR3 contains 15 residues. The germline gives CDR1 GTSNPN, CDR2 SVGIG (reference sequence). The CDR3 spells CAWSTPGTPNQPQHF. CDR3 DNA: TGTGCCTGGAGTACCCCCGGGACACCCAATCAGCCCCAGCATTTT.

The V and J genes are TRBV7-9 and TRBJ1-4, with unresolved D. This CDR3 is 13 amino acids long. V lost 5 bases and J lost 4, with 8 bases in between. Germline CDR1 reads SEHNR; CDR2 reads FQNEAQ (reference sequence). CDR3 amino acids: CASSPGLNEKLFF. CDR3 in DNA: TGTGCCAGCAGCCCCGGACTTAATGAAAAACTGTTTTTT.

This sequence joins TRBV18 and TRBJ1-3; D is undetermined. The CDR3 runs to 16 residues. Germline V gives CDR1 KGHSH, CDR2 LQKENI. V dropped 3 bases and J dropped 0 bases, with 12 bases sitting between them. The CDR3: CASSPNQDDSGNTIYF. The DNA for the CDR3 is TGTGCCAGCTCACCTAATCAGGATGACTCTGGAAACACCATATATTTT.

The genes are TRBV21-1 and TRBJ2-3; the table gives TRBD1 as D, unverified against the DNA. TRBV21-1 is a recognized pseudogene. The CDR3 has 17 amino acids. CDR3 nucleotides: TGTGCCAGCAGCATCCTGGGTCAGGCGTCTAGCACAGATACGCAGTATTTT. It encodes CASSILGQASSTDTQYF.

J is TRBJ1-5 and V is TRBV28, with a weak D call TRBD1 (5 bases). There are 15 residues in the CDR3. V was trimmed by 5 bases and J by 2 bases, leaving 13 bases between them. Germline CDR1 MDHEN, CDR2 SYDVKM. CDR3 sequence: CASSLGHAGNQPQHF. DNA of the CDR3: TGTGCCAGCAGTCTAGGACACGCGGGCAATCAGCCCCAGCATTTT.

The chain links TRBV6-5 to TRBJ1-5; no clear D. This CDR3 has 13 amino acids. Germline CDR1 and CDR2: MNHEY and SVGAGI. V was trimmed by 5 bases and J by 4 bases, leaving 9 bases between them. The CDR3 loop is CASSPPGNQPQHF. The CDR3 region has the DNA TGTGCCAGCAGTCCACCGGGGAATCAGCCCCAGCATTTT.

The genes are TRBV6-6 and TRBJ2-5, with TRBD1 identical over 7 bases. With V trimmed by 6 bases and J by 4 bases, 8 bases remained unmatched. The CDR3 has 14 residues. The germline V gene has CDR1 MNHNY and CDR2 SVGAGI (reference sequence). The CDR3 sequence is CASRRGQAVETQYF. The CDR3 DNA follows: TGTGCCAGCAGGAGAGGACAGGCGGTAGAGACCCAGTACTTC.

This clone was picked up a small number of times. The J gene is TRBJ1-1, the V gene TRBV29-1; 9 bases fit TRBD1. From germline, CDR1 is SQVTM and CDR2 ANQGSEA. The trim removed 6 bases at V and 4 bases at J, leaving 3 bases unmatched. The CDR3 contains 12 residues. The CDR3 DNA reads as TGCAGCGTGGACAGGGGCGGCACTGAAGCTTTCTTT. Translation gives CSVDRGGTEAFF.

The V and J genes are TRBV7-9 and TRBJ2-3; TRBD1 is a possible D gene (6 bases). Trimming removed 5 bases from V and 4 bases from J, with 16 bases in between. The CDR3 loop spans 15 amino acids. Germline V lookup: CDR1 SEHNR, CDR2 FQNEAQ (reference sequence). In DNA form, the CDR3 reads TGTGCCAGCAGCCAGGGGAGCTCACCATCAGATACGCAGTATTTT. Translation gives CASSQGSSPSDTQYF.

The genes are TRBV27 and TRBJ1-3; no definite D call. Germline CDR1 is MNHEY and CDR2 is SMNVEV (reference sequence). The CDR3 covers 14 residues. With 5 bases removed from V and 2 bases from J, the gap between germline ends came to 10 bases. The CDR3 bases are TGTGCCAGCAGTCCCCGGGTTGCTGGAAACACCATATATTTT. As protein: CASSPRVAGNTIYF.

This sequence joins TRBV4-1 and TRBJ2-7, with a tentative D call TRBD1 (5 bases). V gave up 6 bases and J gave up 3 bases, with 6 bases separating them. The CDR3 is made up of 11 amino acids. The germline gives CDR1 MGHRA, CDR2 YSYEKL. The CDR3 bases are TGCGCCAGCAGGCAGGGCTACGAGCAGTACTTC. It translates to CASRQGYEQYF.

This sequence joins TRBV7-2 and TRBJ1-3; 9 bases agree with TRBD1. V was pared by 5 bases and J by 7 bases, with 3 bases of the junction left unmatched. The germline V gene encodes CDR1 SGHTA and CDR2 FQGNSA. The CDR3 totals 13 residues. The CDR3 DNA is TGTGCCAGCAGCGCCGGGACAGGGAACACCATATATTTT. It yields the protein CASSAGTGNTIYF. Combining the CDR3 with reference TRBV7-2 and TRBJ1-3 gives the whole variable domain GAGVSQSPSNKVTEKGKDVELRCDPISGHTALYWYRQSLGQGLEFLIYFQGNSAPDKSGLPSDRFSAERTGGSVSTLTIQRTQQEDSAVYLCASSAGTGNTIYFGEGSWLTVV.